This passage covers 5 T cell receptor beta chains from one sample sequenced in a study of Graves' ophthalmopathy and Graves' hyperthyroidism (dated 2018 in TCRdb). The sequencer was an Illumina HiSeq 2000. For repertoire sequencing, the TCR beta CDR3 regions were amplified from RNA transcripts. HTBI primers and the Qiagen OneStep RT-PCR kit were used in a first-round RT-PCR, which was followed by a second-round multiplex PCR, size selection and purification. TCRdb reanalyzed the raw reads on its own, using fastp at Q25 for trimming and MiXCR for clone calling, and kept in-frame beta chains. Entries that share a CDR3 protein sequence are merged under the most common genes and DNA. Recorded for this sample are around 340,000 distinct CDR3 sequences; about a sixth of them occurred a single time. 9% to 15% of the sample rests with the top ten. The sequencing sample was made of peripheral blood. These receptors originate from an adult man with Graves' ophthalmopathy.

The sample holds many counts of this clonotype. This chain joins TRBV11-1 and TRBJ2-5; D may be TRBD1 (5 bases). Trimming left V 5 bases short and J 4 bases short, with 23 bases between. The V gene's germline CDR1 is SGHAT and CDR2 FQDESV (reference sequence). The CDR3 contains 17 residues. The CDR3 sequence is CASSASGWGRLLETQYF. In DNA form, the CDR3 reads TGTGCCAGCAGCGCCTCAGGGTGGGGTCGTCTACTAGAGACCCAGTACTTC.

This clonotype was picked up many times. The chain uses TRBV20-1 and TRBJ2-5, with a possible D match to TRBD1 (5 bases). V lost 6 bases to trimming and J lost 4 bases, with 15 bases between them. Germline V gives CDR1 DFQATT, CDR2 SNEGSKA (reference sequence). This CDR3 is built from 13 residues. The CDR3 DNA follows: TGCAGTGCAAGACAGCATATGGGAGAGACCCAGTACTTC. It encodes CSARQHMGETQYF.

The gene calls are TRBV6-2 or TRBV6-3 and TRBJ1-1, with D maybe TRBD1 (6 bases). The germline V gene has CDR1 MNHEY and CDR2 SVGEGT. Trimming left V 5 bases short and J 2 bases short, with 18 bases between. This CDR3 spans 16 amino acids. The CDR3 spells CASSPLSGVVNTEAFF. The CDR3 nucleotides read TGTGCCAGCAGTCCGTTATCAGGGGTGGTTAACACTGAAGCTTTCTTT.

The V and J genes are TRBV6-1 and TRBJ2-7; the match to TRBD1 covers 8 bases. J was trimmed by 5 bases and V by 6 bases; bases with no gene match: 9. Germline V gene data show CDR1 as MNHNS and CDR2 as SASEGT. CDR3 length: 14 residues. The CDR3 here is CASRVTGGSNEQYF. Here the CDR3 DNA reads TGTGCCAGCAGAGTAACAGGGGGGTCCAACGAGCAGTACTTC.

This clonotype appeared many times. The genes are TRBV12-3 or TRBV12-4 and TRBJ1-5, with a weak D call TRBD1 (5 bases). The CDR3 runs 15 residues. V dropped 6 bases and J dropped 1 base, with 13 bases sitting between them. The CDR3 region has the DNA TGTGCCAGCAGACTTCAGGGTCACAGCAATCAGCCCCAGCATTTT. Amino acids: CASRLQGHSNQPQHF.